The clone carrying this TCR beta chain was counted between two and nine times. Its target is unknown. The sample comes from a study of beta chain features in type 1 diabetes. As every portion of the isolated RNA was reverse transcribed, the sequencing read expressed TCRB transcripts. Profiled with immunoSEQ multiplex PCR; TCRdb holds only in-frame clones, not every one. This sample has 140,000 to 150,000 clones; about 12% occur once, and the top ten carry roughly 1.4%. General study results and limits: All four CD4+ subsets of Type 1 diabetes patients contained TCRB CDR3s that were moderately but significantly shorter. Amplification by PCR could prefer shorter templates, with the same effect in patients and controls.

The CDR3 runs 15 residues. Germline assignment: CDR1 MGHRA and CDR2 YSYEKL. V was clipped by 0 bases and J by 1 base, with 9 bases between them. This clonotype was sampled from a man aged 18 to 35 with type 1 diabetes. The sequenced sample was central memory CD4+ T cells from blood. This rearrangement joins TRBV4-1 to TRBJ1-2, with D hard to call. As DNA, the CDR3 is TGCGCCAGCAGCCAAGATCATGGGAATAACTATGGCTACACCTTC. Residues: CASSQDHGNNYGYTF.